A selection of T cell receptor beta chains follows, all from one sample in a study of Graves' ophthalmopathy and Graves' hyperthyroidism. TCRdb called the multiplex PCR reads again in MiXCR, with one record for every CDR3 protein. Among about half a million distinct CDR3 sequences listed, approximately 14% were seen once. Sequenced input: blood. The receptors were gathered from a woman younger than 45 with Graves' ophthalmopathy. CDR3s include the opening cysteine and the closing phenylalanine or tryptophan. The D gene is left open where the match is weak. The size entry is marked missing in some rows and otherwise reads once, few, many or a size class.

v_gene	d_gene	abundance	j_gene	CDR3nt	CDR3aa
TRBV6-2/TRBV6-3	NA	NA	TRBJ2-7	TGTGCCAGCAGAGGATATCCGGGAGACGAGCAGTACTTC	CASRGYPGDEQYF
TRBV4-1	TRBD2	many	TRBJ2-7	TGCGCCAGCAGCCAGTATACTAGCGGTACCTACGAGCAGTACTTC	CASSQYTSGTYEQYF
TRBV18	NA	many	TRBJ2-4	TGTGCCAGCTCACCCGCGTATGCAGGGGCCAAAAACATTCAGTACTTC	CASSPAYAGAKNIQYF
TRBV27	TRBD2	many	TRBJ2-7	TGTGCCAGCAGTTTGACTAGCGGGAGCCCTAGCTCCTACGAGCAGTACTTC	CASSLTSGSPSSYEQYF
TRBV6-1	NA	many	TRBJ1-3	TGTGCCAGCAGTGAAATATTCCTTTCTGGAAACACCATATATTTT	CASSEIFLSGNTIYF
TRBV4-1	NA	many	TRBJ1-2	TGCGCCAGCAGCCAAGCTCGACGAGCTAACTATGGCTACACCTTC	CASSQARRANYGYTF
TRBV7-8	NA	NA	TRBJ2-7	TGTGCCAGCAGCGCCCCCGGCGGGACAGCCTCCGAGCAGTACTTC	CASSAPGGTASEQYF
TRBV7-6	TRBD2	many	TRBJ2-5	TGTGCCAGCAGCGTAACCCGGACTAGCGGGGGGTACCAAGAGACCCAGTACTTC	CASSVTRTSGGYQETQYF
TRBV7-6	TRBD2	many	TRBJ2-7	TGTGCCAGCAGCACTAGCGGGAGGGCTTACGAGCAGTACTTC	CASSTSGRAYEQYF
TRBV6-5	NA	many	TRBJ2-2	TGTGCCAGCAGTTACTCGTCAATCCCAGTGAACACCGGGGAGCTGTTTTTT	CASSYSSIPVNTGELFF
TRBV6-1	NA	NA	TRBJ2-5	TGTGCCAGCAGTGTCGAGGGGTCTATCCAAGAGACCCAGTACTTC	CASSVEGSIQETQYF
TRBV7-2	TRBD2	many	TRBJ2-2	TGTGCCAGCAGCTTGTCTAGCGGGAGGACCGGGGAGCTGTTTTTT	CASSLSSGRTGELFF
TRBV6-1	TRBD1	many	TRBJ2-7	TGTGCCAGCACCGAAGTTGCCCGGACAGGGATACCCTACGAGCAGTACTTC	CASTEVARTGIPYEQYF
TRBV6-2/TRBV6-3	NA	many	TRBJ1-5	TGTGCCAGCAGTTACCATTCGGTCAGGGACTTCGCCTATAGCAATCAGCCCCAGCATTTT	CASSYHSVRDFAYSNQPQHF
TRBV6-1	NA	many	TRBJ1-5	TGTGCCAGCAGTGAGGTAGGGTTGGGGATCGATCAGCCCCAGCATTTT	CASSEVGLGIDQPQHF
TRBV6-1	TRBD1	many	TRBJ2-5	TGTGCCAGCAGTCAACCCGGGACAGAGCAAGAGACCCAGTACTTC	CASSQPGTEQETQYF
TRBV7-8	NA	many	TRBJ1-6	TGTGCCAGCAGCTTATCTCCCAACAGGGACGGAACCCTCCACTTT	CASSLSPNRDGTLHF
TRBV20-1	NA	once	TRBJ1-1	TGCAGTGCTACCGTGGTCGACACTGAAGCTTTCTTT	CSATVVDTEAFF
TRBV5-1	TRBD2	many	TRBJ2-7	TGCGCCAGCGGCACCGAAGCGGGACTAGGGTACGAGCAGTACTTC	CASGTEAGLGYEQYF
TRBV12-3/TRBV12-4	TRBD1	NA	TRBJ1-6	TGTGCCAGCAGTCCGCGACAGGGGTGGGGGTCACCCCTCCACTTT	CASSPRQGWGSPLHF